The 9 T cell receptor beta chains reported below all come from one sample, sequenced in a study of T and B cells in COVID-19 patients. Each TRB amplification used roughly 240-550 ng of genomic DNA from blood. TRB rearrangements were amplified by multiplex PCR with BIOMED2 TRB-A/B primers. TCRdb redid the calling of the multiplex PCR reads with MiXCR, one entry per CDR3 protein. This table holds several thousand distinct CDR3 sequences, roughly a fifth found once. Specimen: blood. These receptor sequences come from a human donor with active COVID-19.

This clonotype ranks as medium-sized. The genes are TRBV10-3 and TRBJ2-7; D might be TRBD2 (6 bases). The CDR3 is 15 residues long. Germline V CDR1 and CDR2: ENHRY, SYGVKD. The V end lost 4 bases, the J end lost 0 bases, and 13 bases lay between the germline ends. CDR3 sequence reads: CAISAEGQSSYEQYF. As DNA, the CDR3 is TGTGCCATCAGTGCGGAGGGGCAGAGCTCCTACGAGCAGTACTTC.

This chain links TRBV12-3 or TRBV12-4 with TRBJ1-4; tentatively, D is TRBD1 (5 bases). This CDR3 spans 15 amino acids. Trimming removed 6 bases from V and 4 bases from J, with 15 bases in between. CDR3 coding DNA: TGTGCCAGCAGAAAAGACAGTGGGTTTAATGAAAAACTGTTTTTT. Translating it yields CASRKDSGFNEKLFF.

CDR3: CASSYSLGGHNNLNTEAFF. Written as DNA, the CDR3 is TGTGCCAGCAGTTACTCCCTAGGGGGACACAATAACTTGAACACTGAAGCTTTCTTT. The rearrangement joins TRBV6-5 to TRBJ1-1; D may be TRBD1 (6 bases). Deletions cut 0 bases from V and 0 bases from J, with 20 bases between. The CDR3 is 19 residues long. Germline V gene data show CDR1 as MNHEY and CDR2 as SVGAGI.

This clonotype was observed a handful of times. The rearrangement links TRBV10-3 to TRBJ1-2; 7 bases are a match to TRBD1. CDR3 length: 16 amino acids. Trimming at V came to 6 bases and at J to 1 base, leaving 11 bases not matched to a gene. Germline lookup yields CDR1 ENHRY and CDR2 SYGVKD. CDR3 in amino acids: CAISVDRALDNYGYTF. DNA for the CDR3: TGTGCCATCAGCGTAGACAGGGCACTCGATAACTATGGCTACACCTTC.

By share of the sample, this clonotype is medium-sized (0.01 to 0.1%). The CDR3 reads CASSLTRTDTQYF. In DNA form, the CDR3 reads TGTGCCAGCAGCTTGACCCGCACAGATACGCAGTATTTT. V gene TRBV5-4 combines with J gene TRBJ2-3, with D hard to call. Germline V lookup: CDR1 SGHNT, CDR2 YYREEE (reference sequence). Trimming removed 1 base at V and 1 base at J, with 4 bases between. CDR3 size: 13 residues.

By frequency in the sample, this clonotype is medium-sized. V is TRBV10-3 and J is TRBJ2-7; 15 bases are a match to TRBD2. V dropped 4 bases and J dropped 0; count of bases not matched to a gene: 16. The CDR3 totals 21 residues. Germline V CDR1 and CDR2: ENHRY, SYGVKD. The CDR3: CAISGGAGLAGGVRSSYEQYF. CDR3 sequence (DNA): TGTGCCATCAGTGGGGGCGCCGGACTAGCGGGAGGGGTACGAAGCTCCTACGAGCAGTACTTC.

In this sample, this clonotype is medium-sized. This chain joins TRBV6-6 and TRBJ1-1; the D gene is possibly TRBD1 (5 bases). This CDR3 is built from 14 residues. V lost 5 bases and J 5 bases, leaving 15 bases between the germline ends. Germline CDR1 reads MNHNY; CDR2 reads SVGAGI (reference sequence). CDR3 sequence (DNA): TGTGCCAGCAGTCAGAGGGGAATGGGGACTGAAGCTTTCTTT. This translates into CASSQRGMGTEAFF.

This clonotype was seen a handful of times. This chain uses TRBV20-1 with TRBJ2-7, with TRBD2 matching 13 bases. CDR1 DFQATT and CDR2 SNEGSKA come from the germline V gene (reference sequence). Germline trimming cut 0 bases from V and 2 bases from J; bases unmatched to any gene: 1. The CDR3 sequence is 15 residues long. CDR3 coding DNA: TGCAGTGCTAGAGAGGGGACTAGCGGGGCCTACGAGCAGTACTTC. It is translated as CSAREGTSGAYEQYF.

This clonotype was detected only a few times. The chain uses TRBV20-1 and TRBJ2-1; D unresolved. There are 12 residues in the CDR3. Germline-derived CDR1 and CDR2 are DFQATT and SNEGSKA (reference sequence). Trimming stripped 0 bases from V and 7 bases from J, with 7 bases between. CDR3: CSARDRRNEQFF. CDR3 nucleotides: TGCAGTGCTAGAGACCGGCGGAATGAGCAGTTCTTC.